This TCR beta chain was sequenced during a study of tumor-infiltrating lymphocytes in primary liver carcinoma. Overall study context: Tumors were staged T1-T3 N0M0 and measured about 4.2 to 10 cm across. Productive TCRbeta read counts per sample ran from roughly 4 to 7 million and were similar across tissue types.

Taking about 17-32 mg of unsorted bulk tissue, the authors co-extracted RNA and DNA. With a constant-region primer, TCR beta cDNA was made from around 530 ng of total RNA. A slightly modified ARM-PCR protocol with three nested multiplex PCR rounds produced these TCR beta libraries. Two initial PCR rounds of about 11 cycles each paired TRBV1-TRBV30 forward primers with a C-beta reverse primer. TCRdb reanalysed the multiplex PCR reads using MiXCR and keeps one entry per CDR3 protein. The sample has over 40,000 distinct CDR3 sequences, around 82% seen once. This CDR3 contains 13 residues. From germline, CDR1 is SGHDN and CDR2 FVKESK. With regard to this clonotype: No antigen is known for it. Mismatch with germline at one junction end may stem from a read error.

The study's findings and limits: The proportion of top clones found throughout all five tumor regions was only about 7-24%. Compared with tumor region pairs, tumor-adjacent and tumor-blood pairs overlapped less.

Sequencing was done on a sample of liver tumor tissue from sampling region 5. Noted subset: tumor region T5, tumor centre. This receptor was taken from a man in his forties with primary liver carcinoma and hepatitis B virus infection. V usage is TRBV14 and J usage is TRBJ1-1; D unresolved. This CDR3 reads CASSQEVQLRAIF. In DNA form, the CDR3 reads TGTGCTAGCAGCCAAGAGGTTCAGTTGCGGGCTATCTTT.